Shown below are 10 T cell receptor beta chains from a single sample sequenced in a study of naive and memory T cell subsets. Their specific antigens are unknown. The beta constant-region primer was an equimolar mix of two oligonucleotides covering TRBC1 and TRBC2. Nested alpha and beta constant-region primers with the SP2 primer drove four PCR rounds on ligated cDNA. Using its own MiXCR run on the UMI-ligation and nested PCR reads, TCRdb lists one record per CDR3 protein. The table has roughly 92,000 distinct CDR3 sequences, 11% seen once; the top ten hold 0.13%. Study-wide results and limits: Possibly reflecting memory cells re-expressing CD45RA, a few larger clonotypes occurred in naive repertoires, especially CD8.

The source material was naive CD4+ T cells from blood. The receptors were gathered from a human donor in good health.

This clonotype was picked up many times. The chain is built from TRBV29-1 and TRBJ2-5; D is perhaps TRBD2 (6 bases). CDR3 length: 12 residues. Germline CDR1 is SQVTM and CDR2 is ANQGSEA. Trimming stripped 5 bases from V and 7 bases from J, with 14 bases between. The CDR3 protein is CSVPLGEATQYF. The CDR3 DNA follows: TGCAGCGTTCCCCTAGGGGAGGCGACCCAGTACTTC.

This clonotype was seen a few times. V and J are TRBV6-2 or TRBV6-3 and TRBJ1-2, with D perhaps TRBD1 (6 bases). This CDR3 has 14 residues. Germline CDR1 reads MNHEY; CDR2 reads SVGEGT. With 0 bases removed from V and 8 bases from J, the gap between germline ends came to 13 bases. The chain's CDR3 is CASSYSHRARGYTF. The CDR3 region has the DNA TGTGCCAGCAGTTACTCCCACAGGGCGCGAGGCTACACCTTC.

In this sample, this clonotype turned up a few times. This rearrangement joins TRBV28 to TRBJ2-5; TRBD1 matches at 9 bases. CDR3 length equals 17 residues. Germline assignment: CDR1 MDHEN and CDR2 SYDVKM. V dropped 10 bases and J dropped 5; count of bases not matched to a gene: 20. The CDR3 DNA is TGTGCCATCCAAAAGACCGGGACAGGGAGGGGAGGCGAGACCCAGTACTTC. This sequence encodes CAIQKTGTGRGGETQYF. The whole variable domain, remainder taken from reference TRBV28 and TRBJ2-5, is DVKVTQSSRYLVKRTGEKVFLECVQDMDHENMFWYRQDPGLGLRLIYFSYDVKMKEKGDIPEGYSVSREKKERFSLILESASTNQTSMYLCAIQKTGTGRGGETQYFGPGTRLLVL.

The chain combines TRBV6-2 or TRBV6-3 with TRBJ2-3; D call uncertain. The germline gives CDR1 MNHEY, CDR2 SVGEGT. Trimming removed 5 bases from V and 2 bases from J, with 14 bases in between. The CDR3 runs to 15 residues. For the CDR3, the DNA is TGTGCCAGCAGTCTATGGGATCTTGCCACAGATACGCAGTATTTT. Its protein is CASSLWDLATDTQYF.

The sample holds many counts of this clonotype. The rearrangement joins TRBV12-3 or TRBV12-4 to TRBJ1-1; D call uncertain. This CDR3 has 15 residues. Trimming pared 1 base from V and 0 bases from J, leaving 9 bases between. CDR3 loop: CASSLGAVMNTEAFF. Here the CDR3 DNA reads TGTGCCAGCAGTTTAGGCGCCGTCATGAACACTGAAGCTTTCTTT.

This clonotype was seen at least ten times. The gene calls are TRBV29-1 and TRBJ2-7; weak D call: TRBD2 (6 bases). Between the trimmed V and J ends, which lost 6 bases and 3 bases, there was a span of 12 bases. The CDR3 covers 12 residues. Germline loops: CDR1 SQVTM, CDR2 ANQGSEA. The CDR3 is CSVLWRGYEQYF. CDR3 DNA: TGCAGCGTGCTTTGGCGGGGCTACGAGCAGTACTTC.

This clonotype was counted at least ten times. The chain recombines TRBV28 with TRBJ1-6, with 9 bases fitting TRBD1. The CDR3 spans 12 residues. Germline CDR1 reads MDHEN; CDR2 reads SYDVKM. V lost 6 bases and J lost 9; bases outside the gene matches: 0. CDR3 nucleotides: TGTGCCAGCAGGACAGGGGGTTCACCCCTCCACTTT. Translating gives CASRTGGSPLHF.

There are a few counts of this clonotype. The chain has TRBV18 and TRBJ2-1; D gene unclear. CDR1 KGHSH and CDR2 LQKENI come from the germline V gene. The CDR3 covers 15 residues. The germline V and J ends were trimmed by 3 bases and 0 bases, with 9 bases remaining between them. CDR3 DNA: TGTGCCAGCTCACCCTTGGGCCGCTCCTACAATGAGCAGTTCTTC. It encodes CASSPLGRSYNEQFF.

The J gene is TRBJ1-4, the V gene TRBV18; 9 bases agree with TRBD1. The ends lost 3 bases at V and 7 bases at J; junction bases unmatched: 12. The CDR3 spans 17 residues. CDR1 is KGHSH, CDR2 LQKENI, per germline. The CDR3 nucleotides read TGTGCCAGCTCACCTAACCAGGGACAGGGAATAAGTGAAAAACTGTTTTTT. It specifies CASSPNQGQGISEKLFF.

CDR3 amino acids: CASSSSIRGPKNIQYF. CDR3 nucleotides: TGTGCCAGTAGTAGCAGCATCAGGGGTCCCAAAAACATTCAGTACTTC. The chain carries TRBV19 and TRBJ2-4; D is possibly TRBD1 (6 bases). Trimming removed 4 bases from V and 2 bases from J, with 15 bases in between. The CDR3 covers 16 residues. Germline V gene lookup returns CDR1 LNHDA and CDR2 SQIVND (reference sequence).